The 14 T cell receptor beta chains given below trace back to one sample, sequenced in a study of T cell responses to AZD1222 COVID-19 vaccine. Profiled with immunoSEQ multiplex PCR; TCRdb holds only in-frame clones, not every one. The repertoire includes about 170,000 clones, roughly 92% of them detected once, and around 1.7% sits in the top ten. The sample here was peripheral blood, taken on day 0 of AZD1222 vaccination. The receptors here all came from an adult in good health.

This rearrangement joins TRBV2 to TRBJ2-7, with TRBD2 identical over 9 bases. J gave up 2 bases and V 5 bases, and 10 bases lay outside the gene matches. CDR1 is SNHLY, CDR2 FYNNEI, per germline. The length of the CDR3 is 16 residues. CDR3 region: CASSPPGSGSTYEQYF. CDR3 nucleotide sequence: TGTGCCAGCAGTCCCCCTGGTAGCGGGAGTACCTACGAGCAGTACTTC. Drawing the rest from reference TRBV2 and TRBJ2-7, the complete variable domain is EPEVTQTPSHQVTQMGQEVILRCVPISNHLYFYWYRQILGQKVEFLVSFYNNEISEKSEIFDDQFSVERPDGSNFTLKIRSTKLEDSAMYFCASSPPGSGSTYEQYFGPGTRLTVT.

As concerns this clone: Different DNA sequences within this sample yield the same CDR3. The chain employs TRBV4-3 and TRBJ1-4, with D uncertain. The CDR3 has 12 amino acids. Looked up from germline, CDR1 is LGHNA and CDR2 is YSLEER. Trimming took off 2 bases at V and 8 bases at J, with 6 bases between the two ends. The CDR3 region has the DNA TGCGCCAGCAGCCAACGAAGGGAAAAACTGTTTTTT. It yields the protein CASSQRREKLFF.

This clone was counted a single time. This chain joins TRBV7-2 and TRBJ2-3; perhaps TRBD1 as D (5 bases). Germline lookup yields CDR1 SGHTA and CDR2 FQGNSA. The V end was cut by 1 base, the J end by 2 bases, with 16 bases between. CDR3 length equals 17 residues. The CDR3 DNA sequence: TGTGCCAGCAGCTTAGAGCCTAAGGGCAGGGACACAGATACGCAGTATTTT. It translates to CASSLEPKGRDTDTQYF.

The chain recombines TRBV2 with TRBJ1-2; 8 bases are a match to TRBD1. The CDR3 has 16 residues. V was clipped by 6 bases and J by 5 bases; unmatched bases: 14. Germline CDR1 and CDR2: SNHLY and FYNNEI. The chain's CDR3 is CASRGIQGGFQYGYTF. The CDR3 DNA is TGTGCCAGCAGGGGAATACAGGGGGGATTCCAATATGGCTACACCTTC.

Turning to this clone: One junction end does not reproduce the germline sequence, and a read error may be involved. The CDR3 protein is CASSLTANTEAFF. The CDR3 nucleotides are TGTGCTAGCAGCCTCACAGCCAACACTGAAGCTTTCTTT. The chain couples TRBV7-7 to TRBJ1-1; D uncertain. The CDR3 sequence is 13 residues long. The germline gives CDR1 SSHAT, CDR2 FNYEAQ (reference sequence).

The V gene is TRBV12-3 or TRBV12-4, the J gene TRBJ1-1; TRBD1 matches 8 bases. Germline trimming cut 8 bases from V and 11 bases from J; bases unmatched to any gene: 13. The CDR3 is made up of 13 amino acids. In DNA form, the CDR3 reads TGTGCCAGCGGCCCCACAGGGGGACGGGCGGCTTTCTTT. Its translation is CASGPTGGRAAFF.

The gene calls are TRBV10-2 and TRBJ2-2, with 9 bases that match TRBD1. Germline-derived CDR1 and CDR2 are WSHSY and SAAADI. With V trimmed by 2 bases and J by 4 bases, 2 bases remained unmatched. This CDR3 has 15 amino acids. This CDR3 reads CASSEGTGITGELFF. The CDR3 coding sequence is TGCGCCAGCAGTGAGGGGACAGGGATCACCGGGGAGCTGTTTTTT.

V gene TRBV27 combines with J gene TRBJ2-2; D remains unclear. The germline V gene encodes CDR1 MNHEY and CDR2 SMNVEV (reference sequence). The V gene lost 2 bases and the J gene lost 1 base, with 8 bases spanning the gap. The CDR3 sequence is 15 residues long. The CDR3 DNA is TGTGCCAGCAGTTTACAACCGAAGAACACCGGGGAGCTGTTTTTT. This encodes CASSLQPKNTGELFF.

The chain carries TRBV6-5 and TRBJ1-1, with a weak D call TRBD1 (5 bases). Per germline, CDR1 MNHEY and CDR2 SVGAGI. Trimming stripped 8 bases from V and 5 bases from J, with 15 bases between. The CDR3 runs to 13 residues. The CDR3 coding sequence is TGTGCCAGCCGCCCGGGGGAGGAAACTGAAGCTTTCTTT. This sequence encodes CASRPGEETEAFF.

The V gene is TRBV6-2 or TRBV6-3, the J gene TRBJ2-4; D is perhaps TRBD2 (5 bases). The CDR3 length is 18 residues. Germline CDR1 is MNHEY and CDR2 is SVGEGT. V lost 2 bases and J 0 bases, leaving 17 bases between the germline ends. The CDR3 region is CASSYPGGRREAKNIQYF. The CDR3 nucleotides are TGTGCCAGCAGTTACCCGGGCGGGCGGCGAGAAGCCAAAAACATTCAGTACTTC.

The chain is built from TRBV4-2 and TRBJ2-3, with 8 bases fitting TRBD2. The V and J ends lost 0 bases and 3 bases, in that order; junction bases with no gene match: 2. This CDR3 is 15 amino acids long. CDR1 and CDR2 (germline): LGHNA, YNFKEQ. The CDR3, as DNA: TGTGCCAGCAGCCAAGATCCTAGCGGGACAGATACGCAGTATTTT. This sequence encodes CASSQDPSGTDTQYF.

This chain connects TRBV18 to TRBJ1-3; possibly TRBD1 for D (5 bases). V shed 0 bases and J shed 4 bases, with 16 bases lying between them. The CDR3 contains 17 residues. Per germline, CDR1 KGHSH and CDR2 LQKENI. CDR3 in amino acids: CASSPPGRTRTGNTIYF. The CDR3 nucleotides read TGTGCCAGCTCACCACCGGGACGGACTCGGACCGGAAACACCATATATTTT.

J is TRBJ1-1 and V is TRBV9; 8 bases align to TRBD1. Germline V gene sequence: CDR1 SGDLS, CDR2 YYNGEE. Unmatched junction bases numbered 7, after V lost 3 bases and J lost 0 bases. The CDR3 runs to 16 residues. The CDR3: CASSGVGTGMNTEAFF. In DNA form, the CDR3 reads TGTGCCAGCAGCGGGGTGGGGACAGGCATGAACACTGAAGCTTTCTTT.

The CDR3 DNA sequence: TGTGCCAGCAGCCGGACAGCCCTTTCCTACGAGCAGTACTTC. Protein: CASSRTALSYEQYF. The rearrangement uses TRBV3-1 (or the pseudogene TRBV3-2) and TRBJ2-7, with D maybe TRBD1 (6 bases). Trimming cost V 4 bases and J 1 base, with 11 bases left between them. This CDR3 is 14 amino acids long. Germline loops: CDR1 LGHDT, CDR2 YNNKEL (reference sequence).